The text below deals with one T cell receptor beta chain. Its antigen is as yet unknown. This entry belongs to a study of cytomegalovirus exposure and HLA in healthy donors. The study, taken as a whole, reports: Other equally common chains were less clonally expanded than HLA-associated TCR beta chains, a later analysis showed.

CDR3 length: 12 residues. The V gene lost 3 bases and the J gene lost 5 bases, with 7 bases spanning the gap. The germline V gene has CDR1 LGHNA and CDR2 YNFKEQ. Primers for the PCR totalled 60 Vbeta and 13 Jbeta. The data were produced by immunoSEQ multiplex PCR, yet TCRdb's version contains in-frame clones alone and is incomplete. Reported are about 200,000 clones; the ten largest clones contain roughly 0.74%. The source of this sequence is a boy aged 5 to 17 in good health and CMV-seronegative. The genes are TRBV4-2 and TRBJ2-5; D is perhaps TRBD1 (6 bases). Sequencing was done on a sample of PBMCs. Here the CDR3 reads CASSQRGETQYF. DNA of the CDR3: TGTGCCAGCAGCCAGAGGGGGGAGACCCAGTACTTC.